The rows below give T cell receptor beta chains drawn from one sample of a study of early T cells in non-severe SARS-CoV-2 infection. Each CDR3 protein gets one entry after TCRdb re-called the 5' RACE reads with MiXCR. The sample has over 20,000 distinct CDR3 sequences; about 4.3% are singletons. Specimen: whole blood. These receptors were taken from an adult who was a healthcare worker with PCR-confirmed SARS-CoV-2 infection or an uninfected control (not recorded which). Each CDR3 is given with its conserved first and last residue. The D gene is left open where the match is weak. Clone sizes are given selectively: once, few, many, or a class where the clone is expanded.

d_call,j_call,v_call,cdr3_length,clone_size,cdr3_nt,cdr3_aa
NA,TRBJ1-1,TRBV20-1,14,many,TGCAGTGCTAGAGATGGGGTCCCGAACACTGAAGCTTTCTTT,CSARDGVPNTEAFF
TRBD1,TRBJ1-2,TRBV28,14,medium-sized,TGTGCCAGCACCCTACTTCGACAGGGGTATGGCTACACCTTC,CASTLLRQGYGYTF
NA,TRBJ2-7,TRBV28,16,many,TGTGCCAGCATGCCCGCTCGAGTGCCCGGGACAACCGAGCAGTACTTC,CASMPARVPGTTEQYF
NA,TRBJ2-3,TRBV7-2,13,medium-sized,TGTGCCAGCAGCCCTAACGACGTGGGGACGCAGTATTTT,CASSPNDVGTQYF
TRBD2,TRBJ2-1,TRBV20-1,17,many,TGCAGTGCTAGAGACCCTAGCGGGGGGAGCTCCTACAATGAGCAGTTCTTC,CSARDPSGGSSYNEQFF
NA,TRBJ1-2,TRBV10-3,16,many,TGTGCCATCAGTGAGCCCGGGGCTGAATTTAACTATGGCTACACCTTC,CAISEPGAEFNYGYTF
TRBD1,TRBJ2-1,TRBV29-1,15,NA,TGCAGCGTGGTGACCGGGACAGGGGCCTACAATGAGCAGTTCTTC,CSVVTGTGAYNEQFF
NA,TRBJ2-2,TRBV19,14,medium-sized,TGTGCCAGTAGTAGGTACCTGAACACCGGGGAGCTGTTTTTT,CASSRYLNTGELFF
TRBD1,TRBJ2-3,TRBV6-5,15,many,TGTGCCAGCAGGCCAAGGGGGCGTAGCACAGATACGCAGTATTTT,CASRPRGRSTDTQYF
NA,TRBJ2-2,TRBV3-1,16,few,TGTGCCAGCAGCCAAGCCGCGGGCGCCAACACCGGGGAGCTGTTTTTT,CASSQAAGANTGELFF